This T cell receptor (beta chain) stems from a study of OX40 agonist ivuxolimab in advanced cancers. On the study more broadly: Ivuxolimab, an antibody that agonizes OX40 (CD134), was administered to the patients.

About this clone: The target antigen is unknown.

Study conclusions and caveats: CD4+ and CD8+ T cells in blood underwent clonal expansion by week 6 at 0.1 to 3.0 mg/kg.

Autoimmune disease history or systemic immunosuppression led to patients being barred. With V trimmed by 0 bases and J by 5 bases, 9 bases remained unmatched. Germline V gene sequence: CDR1 ENHRY, CDR2 SYGVKD. The CDR3 is made up of 17 amino acids. Assay: immunoSEQ multiplex PCR; the TCRdb copy retains only in-frame clones and omits some. The table includes 42,000 or so clones, 84% detected once. The J gene is TRBJ2-7, the V gene TRBV10-3, with 11 bases identical to TRBD2. The sample was CD4+ or CD8+ T cells sorted from blood, taken in a trial of the OX40 agonist ivuxolimab. This receptor was obtained from an adult with an advanced solid tumor such as melanoma, head and neck, liver or kidney cancer. The CDR3 is CAISESRLAGGIDEQYF. For the CDR3, the DNA is TGTGCCATCAGTGAGTCTAGGCTAGCGGGGGGCATCGACGAGCAGTACTTC.